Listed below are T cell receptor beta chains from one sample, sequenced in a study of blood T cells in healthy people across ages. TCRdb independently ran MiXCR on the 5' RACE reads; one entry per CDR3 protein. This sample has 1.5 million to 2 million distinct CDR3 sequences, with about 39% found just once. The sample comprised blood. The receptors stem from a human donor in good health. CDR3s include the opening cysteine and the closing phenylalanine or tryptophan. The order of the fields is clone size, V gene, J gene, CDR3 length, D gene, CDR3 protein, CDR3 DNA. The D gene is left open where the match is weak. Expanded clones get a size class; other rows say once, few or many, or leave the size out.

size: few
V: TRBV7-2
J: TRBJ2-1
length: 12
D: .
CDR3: CASSPQHNEQFF
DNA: TGTGCCAGCAGCCCCCAACACAATGAGCAGTTCTTC

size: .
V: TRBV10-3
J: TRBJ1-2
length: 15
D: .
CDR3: CAISGPDSPYYGYTF
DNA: TGTGCCATCAGTGGCCCCGACAGCCCGTACTATGGCTACACCTTC

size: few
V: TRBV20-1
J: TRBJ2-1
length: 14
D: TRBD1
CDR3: CSARDIRTGNEQFF
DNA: TGCAGTGCTAGAGATATTAGGACAGGGAATGAGCAGTTCTTC

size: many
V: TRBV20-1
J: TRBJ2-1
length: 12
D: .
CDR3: CSVNRDYNEQFF
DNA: TGCAGCGTTAACAGGGATTACAATGAGCAGTTCTTC

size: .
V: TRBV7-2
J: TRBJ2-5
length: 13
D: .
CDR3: CASILRSGETQYF
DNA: TGTGCCAGCATCTTGAGGTCTGGGGAGACCCAGTACTTC

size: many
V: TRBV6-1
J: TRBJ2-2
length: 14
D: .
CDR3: CASIRGAFTGELFF
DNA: TGTGCCAGTATTAGGGGAGCCTTCACCGGGGAGCTGTTTTTT

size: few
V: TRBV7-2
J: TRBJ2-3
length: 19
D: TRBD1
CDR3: CASSLVMLGTGQRTDTQYF
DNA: TGTGCCAGCAGCTTAGTCATGCTCGGAACGGGACAGCGTACAGATACGCAGTATTTT

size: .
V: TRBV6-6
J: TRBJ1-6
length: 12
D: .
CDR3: CAIRTYRSPLHF
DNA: TGTGCCATCCGGACCTATCGGTCACCCCTCCACTTT

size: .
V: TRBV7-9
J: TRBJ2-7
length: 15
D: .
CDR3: CASSLSYSTQAEQYF
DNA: TGTGCCAGCAGCTTATCATACAGTACCCAGGCCGAGCAGTACTTC

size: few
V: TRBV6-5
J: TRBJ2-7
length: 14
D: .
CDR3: CASRSETGIHEQYF
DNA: TGTGCCAGCAGGTCCGAAACAGGAATCCACGAGCAGTACTTC

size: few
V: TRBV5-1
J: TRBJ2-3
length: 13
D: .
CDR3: CASSEDRLDTQYF
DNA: TGCGCCAGCAGCGAAGACAGGTTAGATACGCAGTATTTT

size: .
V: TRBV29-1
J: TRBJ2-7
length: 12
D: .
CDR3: CSGGWDGNEQYF
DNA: TGCAGCGGGGGGTGGGACGGAAACGAGCAGTACTTC

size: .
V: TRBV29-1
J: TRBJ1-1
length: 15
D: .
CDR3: CSAHSRQVPGTEAFF
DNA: TGCAGCGCCCATTCGCGACAGGTCCCAGGTACTGAAGCTTTCTTT

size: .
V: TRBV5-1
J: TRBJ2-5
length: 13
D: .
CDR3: CASKRQGVEDQYF
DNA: TGCGCCAGCAAGCGGCAGGGAGTTGAGGACCAGTACTTC

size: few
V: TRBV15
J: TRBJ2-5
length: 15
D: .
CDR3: CATRRSRAIGETQYF
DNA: TGTGCCACCAGGAGGTCTCGGGCTATTGGGGAGACCCAGTACTTC

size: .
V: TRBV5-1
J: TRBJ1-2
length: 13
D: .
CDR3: CASSPVGGRGYTF
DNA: TGCGCCAGCAGCCCCGTAGGAGGGAGAGGCTACACCTTC

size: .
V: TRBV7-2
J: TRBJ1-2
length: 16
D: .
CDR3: CASSLDPRLRGYGYTF
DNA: TGTGCCAGCAGCTTAGACCCGCGTCTTCGCGGCTATGGCTACACCTTC

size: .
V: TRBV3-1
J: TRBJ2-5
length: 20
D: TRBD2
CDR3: CASSQAKGLAGGPRRETQYF
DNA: TGTGCCAGCAGCCAAGCCAAGGGCCTAGCGGGGGGGCCCCGGAGGGAGACCCAGTACTTC

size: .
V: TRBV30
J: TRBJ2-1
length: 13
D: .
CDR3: CAWSGTDYNEQFF
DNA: TGTGCCTGGAGTGGGACGGACTACAATGAGCAGTTCTTC

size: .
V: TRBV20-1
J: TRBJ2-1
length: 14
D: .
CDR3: CRAGGLGFYNEQFF
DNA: TGCAGAGCCGGGGGGCTGGGATTTTACAATGAGCAGTTCTTC

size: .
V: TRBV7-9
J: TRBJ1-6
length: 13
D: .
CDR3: CASSFEDNSPLYF
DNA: TGTGCCAGCAGCTTCGAGGACAATTCACCCCTCTACTTT

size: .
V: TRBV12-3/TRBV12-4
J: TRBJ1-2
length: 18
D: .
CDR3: CVSSSHITQGGANYGYTF
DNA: TGTGTCAGCAGTTCCCACATCACCCAAGGAGGAGCTAACTATGGCTACACCTTC

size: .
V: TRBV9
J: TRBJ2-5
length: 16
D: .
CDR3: CASSVDQDSTGETQYF
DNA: TGTGCCAGCAGCGTAGATCAGGACAGCACAGGGGAGACCCAGTACTTC

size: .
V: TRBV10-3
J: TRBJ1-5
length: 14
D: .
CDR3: CAISQGASNQPQHF
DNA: TGTGCCATCAGCCAGGGTGCCAGCAATCAGCCCCAGCATTTT

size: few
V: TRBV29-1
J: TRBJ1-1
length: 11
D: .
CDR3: CSVGPNTEAFF
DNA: TGCAGCGTTGGCCCGAACACTGAAGCTTTCTTT

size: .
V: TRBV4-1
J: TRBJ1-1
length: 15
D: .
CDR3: CASSQTTGRNTEAFF
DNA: TGCGCCAGCAGCCAAACGACGGGCAGGAACACTGAAGCTTTCTTT

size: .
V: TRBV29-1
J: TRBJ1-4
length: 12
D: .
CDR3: CSVRDANEKRFF
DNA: TGCAGCGTTCGGGACGCTAATGAAAAACGGTTTTTT

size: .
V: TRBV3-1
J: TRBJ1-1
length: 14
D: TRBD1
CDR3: CASRRGLGNTEAFF
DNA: TGTGCCAGCAGAAGGGGGCTCGGGAACACTGAAGCTTTCTTT

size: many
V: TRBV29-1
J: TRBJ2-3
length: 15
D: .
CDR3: CSVQGSGDSTDTQYF
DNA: TGCAGCGTTCAGGGTTCAGGGGACAGCACAGATACGCAGTATTTT

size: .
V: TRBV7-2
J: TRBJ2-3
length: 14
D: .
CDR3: CASSLLWGTDTQYF
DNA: TGTGCCAGCAGCTTATTGTGGGGAACAGATACGCAGTATTTT

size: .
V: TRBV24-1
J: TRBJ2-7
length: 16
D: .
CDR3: CATSDFDSSSYNEQYF
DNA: TGTGCCACCAGTGATTTCGACAGTTCTTCCTACAATGAGCAGTACTTC

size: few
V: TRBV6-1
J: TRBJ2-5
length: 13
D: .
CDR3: CASSKVTKETQYF
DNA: TGTGCCAGCAGTAAGGTCACAAAAGAGACCCAGTACTTC

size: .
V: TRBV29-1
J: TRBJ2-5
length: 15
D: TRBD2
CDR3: CSVEWSSGGAETQYF
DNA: TGCAGCGTTGAATGGAGTTCGGGAGGAGCGGAGACCCAGTACTTC

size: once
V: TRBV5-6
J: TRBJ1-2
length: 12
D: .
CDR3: CASSLANYGCTF
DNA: TGTGCCAGCAGCTTGGCTAACTATGGCTGCACCTTC

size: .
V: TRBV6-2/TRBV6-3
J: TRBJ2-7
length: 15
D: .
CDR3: CASSRLRLVEVEQYF
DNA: TGTGCCAGCAGCCGCCTCCGACTAGTTGAGGTCGAGCAGTACTTC

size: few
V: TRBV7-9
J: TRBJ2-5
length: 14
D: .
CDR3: CASSPGRAQETQYF
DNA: TGTGCCAGCAGCCCCGGGCGGGCCCAAGAGACCCAGTACTTC

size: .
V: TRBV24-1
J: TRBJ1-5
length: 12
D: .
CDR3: CATSDPNQPQHF
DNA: TGTGCCACCAGTGATCCTAATCAGCCCCAGCATTTT

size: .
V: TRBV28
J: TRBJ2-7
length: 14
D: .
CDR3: CASTLGGAGYEQYF
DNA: TGTGCCAGCACCCTGGGGGGGGCAGGCTACGAGCAGTACTTC

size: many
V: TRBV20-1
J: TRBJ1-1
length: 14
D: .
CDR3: CSAQPPGGDTEAFF
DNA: TGCAGTGCTCAACCCCCGGGGGGAGACACTGAAGCTTTCTTT

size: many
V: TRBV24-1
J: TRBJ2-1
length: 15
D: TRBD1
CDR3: CATSGQGALGNEQFF
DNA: TGTGCCACCAGTGGGCAGGGGGCACTCGGCAATGAGCAGTTCTTC

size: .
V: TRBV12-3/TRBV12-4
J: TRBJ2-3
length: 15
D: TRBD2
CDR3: CASSSWAGETDTQYF
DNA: TGTGCCAGCAGTTCCTGGGCGGGGGAAACAGATACGCAGTATTTT

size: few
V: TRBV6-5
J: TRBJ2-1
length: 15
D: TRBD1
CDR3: CASSTSGTGINEQFF
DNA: TGTGCCAGCAGTACCTCCGGGACAGGGATCAATGAGCAGTTCTTC

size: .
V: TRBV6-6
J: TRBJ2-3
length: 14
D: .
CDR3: CASRETGGTDTQYF
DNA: TGTGCCAGCAGGGAGACAGGAGGAACAGATACGCAGTATTTT

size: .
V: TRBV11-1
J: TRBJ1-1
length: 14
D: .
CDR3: CASSLVRDLTEAFF
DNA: TGTGCCAGCAGCTTAGTAAGGGATCTCACTGAAGCTTTCTTT

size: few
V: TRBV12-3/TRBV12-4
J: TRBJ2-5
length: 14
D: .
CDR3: CASSPYRGQETQYF
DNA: TGTGCCAGCAGTCCCTATAGGGGACAAGAGACCCAGTACTTC